This T cell receptor (beta chain) was sequenced in a study of human CD8 memory T cell subsets. Study outcomes and limitations: There was only minimal overlap between the repertoires of stem-like memory and precursor exhausted T cells. While effector memory cells differed, stem-like memory and precursor exhausted T cells had similarly high diversity.

Of note for this clonotype: Its antigen is undetermined.

Preparation of the TCR beta libraries relied on UMI-labeled 5' RACE. In the original processing: Each TCR beta library had about 3,000 to 18,000 functional CDR3 beta clonotypes. TCRdb re-called the 5' RACE reads, yielding one record per CDR3 amino acid sequence without DNA. What appears here as the V and J calls and clone size reflects TCRdb's work, not the paper's. This table lists approximately 10,000 distinct CDR3 sequences. Total RNA was taken from 150,000 sorted CD8+ T cells, in duplicate, per subset. The CDR3 runs to 17 residues. Per germline, CDR1 SGHKS and CDR2 YYEKEE (reference sequence). Sequences were obtained from CD8+ stem-like memory T cells (TSCM and TCM) sorted from PBMCs. Subset specified: stem-like memory CD8 T cells (TSTEM), CCR7+ PD-1- TIGIT-. This TCR came from a human donor in good health. This sequence joins TRBV5-5 and TRBJ2-1; with no DNA, the TCRdb D assignment of TRBD2 cannot be verified. The CDR3 protein is CASSFYFASGSHNEQFF.